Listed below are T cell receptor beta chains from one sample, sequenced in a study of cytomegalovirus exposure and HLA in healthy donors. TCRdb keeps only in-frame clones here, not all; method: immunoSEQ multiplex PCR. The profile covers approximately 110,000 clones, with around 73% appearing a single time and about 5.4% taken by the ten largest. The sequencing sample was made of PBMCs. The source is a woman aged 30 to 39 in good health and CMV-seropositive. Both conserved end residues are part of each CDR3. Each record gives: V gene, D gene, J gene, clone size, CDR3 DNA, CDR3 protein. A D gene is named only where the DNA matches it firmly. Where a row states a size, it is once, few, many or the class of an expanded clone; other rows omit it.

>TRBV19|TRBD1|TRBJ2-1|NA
TGTGCCAGTAGTATAACAGGGGCGCACCATGAGCAGTTCTTC
CASSITGAHHEQFF
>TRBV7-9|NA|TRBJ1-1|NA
TGTGCCAGCACTCTGAAAGGGAAGCGGGGGGGGGCGGTGGACACTGAAGCTTTCTTT
CASTLKGKRGGAVDTEAFF
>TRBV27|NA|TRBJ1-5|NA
TGTGCCAGCAGTTTCTTTGGGGGGTCGGGGAATCAGCCCCAGCATTTT
CASSFFGGSGNQPQHF
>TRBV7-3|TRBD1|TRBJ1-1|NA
TGTGCCAGCAGCTCGGGACAGCCGGGGGACACTGAAGCTTTCTTT
CASSSGQPGDTEAFF
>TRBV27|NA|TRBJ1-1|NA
TGTGCCAGCAGTTTCAGGAACCCCCGTGAAGCTTTCTTT
CASSFRNPREAFF
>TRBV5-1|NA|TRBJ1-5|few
TGCGCCAGCAGCTTGGAGCAGGGGAGCAATCAGCCCCAGCATTTT
CASSLEQGSNQPQHF
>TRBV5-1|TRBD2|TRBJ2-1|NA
TGCGCCAGCACCGAGCAAGCGGGGGGGCCAAATGAGCAGTTCTTC
CASTEQAGGPNEQFF
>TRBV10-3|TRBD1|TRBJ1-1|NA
TGTGCCATCAGCCAATCAACAGGGGGCACTGAAGCTTTCTTT
CAISQSTGGTEAFF
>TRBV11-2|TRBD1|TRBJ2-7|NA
TGTGCCAGCAGCCAGACGACAGGGGTAGGCGAGCAGTACTTC
CASSQTTGVGEQYF
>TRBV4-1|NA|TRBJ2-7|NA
TGCGCCAGCAGCCAAGGTAGTTACGAGCAGTACTTC
CASSQGSYEQYF
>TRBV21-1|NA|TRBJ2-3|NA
TGTGCCAGCAGCGCCGGACAGGGGAATACGCAGTATTTT
CASSAGQGNTQYF
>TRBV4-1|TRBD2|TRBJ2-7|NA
TGCGCCAGCAGCTTTAGCGGGAGTGTGACCCACGAGCAGTACTTC
CASSFSGSVTHEQYF
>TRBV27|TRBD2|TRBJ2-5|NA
TGTGCCAGCAGATATACTAGCGGGAGGGCCGAGACCCAGTACTTC
CASRYTSGRAETQYF
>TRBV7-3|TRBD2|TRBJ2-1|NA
TGTGCCAGCAGCCCGGGGACTAGCGGGAGGATCGATGAGCAGTTCTTC
CASSPGTSGRIDEQFF
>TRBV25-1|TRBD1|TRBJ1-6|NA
TGTGCCAGCAGTGAATACGGGGGACAGGGGGTTTCACCCCTCCACTTT
CASSEYGGQGVSPLHF
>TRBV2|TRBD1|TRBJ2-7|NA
TGTGCCGGATCCCCGGGACAGATGACCTACGAGCAGTACTTC
CAGSPGQMTYEQYF
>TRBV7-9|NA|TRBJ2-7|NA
TGTGCCAGCAGCCGCGGGGCCTACGAGCAGTACTTC
CASSRGAYEQYF
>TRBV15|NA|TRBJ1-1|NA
TGTGCCACCAGCAGAGGATTAGGGGAGGGGTACACTGAAGCTTTCTTT
CATSRGLGEGYTEAFF
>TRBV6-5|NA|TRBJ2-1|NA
TGTGCCAGCAGTTACTCAGCTGATGAGCAGTTCTTC
CASSYSADEQFF
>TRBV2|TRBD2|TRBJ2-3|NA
TGTGCCAGCAGTTTTACAGGACGGGAGGGCCCCTCGCCAGATACGCAGTATTTT
CASSFTGREGPSPDTQYF
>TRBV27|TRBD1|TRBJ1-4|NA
TGTGCCAGCAAATCTTCAGGACAGGGGTCTGAAAAACTGTTTTTT
CASKSSGQGSEKLFF
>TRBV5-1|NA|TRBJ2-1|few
TGCGCCAGCAGCTTGGATCCTCACAATGAGCAGTTCTTC
CASSLDPHNEQFF
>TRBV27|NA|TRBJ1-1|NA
TGTGTCAGCAGATTAATGGCAGGGTCGTGGACTGAAGCTTTCTTT
CVSRLMAGSWTEAFF
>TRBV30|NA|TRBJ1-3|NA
TGTGCCTGGAGTGTACTCTGGACTTCTAACTCTGGAAACACCATATATTTT
CAWSVLWTSNSGNTIYF
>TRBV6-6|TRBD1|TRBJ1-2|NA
TGTGCCAGCAGTTACCCGCAGGGGGCTATTGGCTACACCTTC
CASSYPQGAIGYTF
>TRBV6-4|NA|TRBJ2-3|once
TGTGCCAGCAGTGATATAGCGGAAGCGACCACAGATACGCAGTATTTT
CASSDIAEATTDTQYF
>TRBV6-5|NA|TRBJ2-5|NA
TGTGCCAGCAGTCCCTCAGCCGGGTCAGAGACCCAGTACTTC
CASSPSAGSETQYF
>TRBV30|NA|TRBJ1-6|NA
TGTGCCTGGGGAGGAACGGAATCACCCCTCCACTTT
CAWGGTESPLHF
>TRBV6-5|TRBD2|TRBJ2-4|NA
TGTGCCAGCAGTTACGCGGGAGGGCCGGAAAACATTCAGTACTTC
CASSYAGGPENIQYF
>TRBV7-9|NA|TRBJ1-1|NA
TGTGCCAGCACCCAACAGGTTAACACTGAAGCTTTCTTT
CASTQQVNTEAFF
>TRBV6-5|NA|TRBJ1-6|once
TGTGCCAGCGTTTCGTTGAGGAATAATTCACCCCTCCACTTT
CASVSLRNNSPLHF
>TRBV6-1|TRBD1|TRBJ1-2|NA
TGTGCCAGCAGGAGGACAGGGGGAGATGGCTACACCTTC
CASRRTGGDGYTF
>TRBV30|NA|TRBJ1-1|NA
TGTGCCTGGAGTGGGGTGGGGGGGAACACTGAAGCTTTCTTT
CAWSGVGGNTEAFF
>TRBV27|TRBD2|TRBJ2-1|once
TGTGCCAGCAGCCCCGGGACTAGCGGGTCCAATGAGCAGTTCTTC
CASSPGTSGSNEQFF
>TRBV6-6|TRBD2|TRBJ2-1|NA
TGTGCCAGCAGTTACACATCGACTAGCTATGAGCAGTTCTTC
CASSYTSTSYEQFF
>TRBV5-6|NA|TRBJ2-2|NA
TGTGCCAGCAGCATGGACAATTCGAACACCGGGGAGCTGTTTTTT
CASSMDNSNTGELFF
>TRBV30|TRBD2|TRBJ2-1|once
TGTGCCTGGCACACCAGCGGGGGGGCGTACAATGAGCAGTTCTTC
CAWHTSGGAYNEQFF
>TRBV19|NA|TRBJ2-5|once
TGTGCCAGTAGGCGGGAAGAGGATGAGACCCAGTACTTC
CASRREEDETQYF
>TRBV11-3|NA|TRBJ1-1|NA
TGTGCCAGCAGCTTACGGGGTTGGGACACTGAAGCTTTCTTT
CASSLRGWDTEAFF
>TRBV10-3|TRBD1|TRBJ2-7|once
TGTGCCATCACCGACGAAACAGGGGGCTACGAGCAGTACTTC
CAITDETGGYEQYF
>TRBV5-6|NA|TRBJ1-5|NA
TGTGCCAGCAGCTTGGTTGCCAGTGGCAATCAGCCCCAGCATTTT
CASSLVASGNQPQHF
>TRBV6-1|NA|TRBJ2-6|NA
TGTGCCAGCAGTGAATCCACAGGGACGGGGGCCAACGTCCTGACTTTC
CASSESTGTGANVLTF
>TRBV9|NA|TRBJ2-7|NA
TGTGCCAGCAGCGTAGAAAAGGGGCCACCCTCCGAGCAGTACTTC
CASSVEKGPPSEQYF
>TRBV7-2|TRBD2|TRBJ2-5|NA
TGTGCCAGCAGCTCTACCCGGACTAGCGGGAGGGAGACCCAGTACTTC
CASSSTRTSGRETQYF
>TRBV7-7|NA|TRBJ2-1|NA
TGTGCTAGCAGCCCCACCGGGACACAGTACAATGAGCAGTTCTTC
CASSPTGTQYNEQFF
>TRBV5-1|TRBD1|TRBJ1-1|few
TGCGCCAGCAGCCCCGGGACAGGGAACACTGAAGCTTTCTTT
CASSPGTGNTEAFF
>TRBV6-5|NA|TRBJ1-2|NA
TGTGCCAGCAGAGGGGGTGACTATGGCTACACCTTC
CASRGGDYGYTF
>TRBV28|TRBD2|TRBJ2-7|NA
TGTGCCAGCAGTTTTAGCGGGAGGAACGAGCAGTACTTC
CASSFSGRNEQYF
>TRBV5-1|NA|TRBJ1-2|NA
TGCGCCAGCAGTTCTGGCAGGGATGGCTATGGCTACACCTTC
CASSSGRDGYGYTF
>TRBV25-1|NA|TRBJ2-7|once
TGTGCCAGCAGTGAAACGGGGATCAAGCTCTACGAGCAGTACTTC
CASSETGIKLYEQYF
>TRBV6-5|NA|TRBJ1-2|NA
TGTGCCAGCAGTACCTTCGCGGGGCTGTGGAATGGCTACACCTTC
CASSTFAGLWNGYTF
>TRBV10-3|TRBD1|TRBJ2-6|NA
TGTGCCAGCCGGGACAGCGTCTCTGGGGCCAACGTCCTGACTTTC
CASRDSVSGANVLTF
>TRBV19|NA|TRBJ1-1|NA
TGTGCCAGTAAAGACAGGAGTAGTGGGAACACTGAAGCTTTCTTT
CASKDRSSGNTEAFF
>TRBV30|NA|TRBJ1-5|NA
TGTGCCTGGAGTCCGCCCCTCGGTAGCAATCAGCCCCAGCATTTT
CAWSPPLGSNQPQHF